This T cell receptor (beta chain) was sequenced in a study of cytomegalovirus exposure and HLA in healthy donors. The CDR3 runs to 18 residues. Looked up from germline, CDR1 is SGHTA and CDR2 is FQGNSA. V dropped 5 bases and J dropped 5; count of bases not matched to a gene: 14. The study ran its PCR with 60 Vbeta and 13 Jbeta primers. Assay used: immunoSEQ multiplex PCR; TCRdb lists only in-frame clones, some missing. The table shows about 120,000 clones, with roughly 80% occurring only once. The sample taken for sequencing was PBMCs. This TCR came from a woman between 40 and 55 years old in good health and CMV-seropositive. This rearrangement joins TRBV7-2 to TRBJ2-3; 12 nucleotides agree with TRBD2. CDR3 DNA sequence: TGTGCCAGCAGCCCATTATGGACTAGCGGGAAGGGTAAAGATACGCAGTATTTT. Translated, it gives CASSPLWTSGKGKDTQYF.